This T cell receptor (beta chain) was recovered during a study of blood T cell repertoires in COVID-19. Study background: In each case, the material was cDNA or gDNA derived from T cells, B-cell-depleted T cells, or PBMCs.

Original data processing: Estimated nucleated cell counts came from reference gene primer amplification. The data were produced by immunoSEQ multiplex PCR, yet TCRdb's version contains in-frame clones alone and is incomplete. That table is the source of V, J and clone size, and D and trimming were worked out from the DNA. The table lists 120,000 or so clones, approximately 90% of them singletons. Trimming took 8 bases from V and 3 from J, leaving 10 bases between them. Germline V CDR1 and CDR2: SQVTM, ANQGSEA. The CDR3 consists of 11 residues. The source of this sequence is a middle-aged man with acute or convalescent COVID-19. Sequencing was performed on peripheral blood. The chain is built from TRBV29-1 and TRBJ1-1, with unresolved D. CDR3 in amino acids: CSLRTDTEAFF. The CDR3 nucleotides read TGCAGCCTTCGTACGGACACTGAAGCTTTCTTT.